This T cell receptor (beta chain) was sequenced during a study of T cell responses to AZD1222 COVID-19 vaccine. The table came from immunoSEQ multiplex PCR; TCRdb's copy has only in-frame clones and leaves some out. The sample has around 180,000 clones, almost 95% seen once; the top ten hold 7.5% to 9.5%. The CDR3 covers 15 residues. Germline CDR1 is GTSNPN and CDR2 is SVGIG (reference sequence). V shed 0 bases and J shed 6 bases, with 18 bases lying between them. V is TRBV30 and J is TRBJ2-7; D is possibly TRBD2 (5 bases). This TCR was recovered from an adult in good health. The material was peripheral blood, obtained on day 0 of AZD1222 vaccination. CDR3 amino acids: CAWSVVARMTIEQYF. CDR3 DNA: TGTGCCTGGAGTGTGGTGGCTAGAATGACTATCGAGCAGTACTTC.